A single sample is the source of the 24 T cell receptor beta chains below, sequenced in a study of T cells and copy number aberrations in small-cell lung cancer. Measured with immunoSEQ multiplex PCR; TCRdb has only the in-frame clones, and not every one. The table has around 2,500 clones, 70% to 85% seen once. The material sequenced was normal tissue next to the tumor. These receptors were taken from a man aged 60 to 75 with small cell lung cancer.

The chain's CDR3 is CASSLGGNTEAFF. The CDR3 nucleotides are TGTGCCAGCAGTCTCGGGGGAAACACTGAAGCTTTCTTT. V usage is TRBV27 and J usage is TRBJ1-1; D possibly corresponds to TRBD1 (5 bases). Trimming removed 5 bases at V and 2 bases at J, with 9 bases between. In germline, CDR1 is MNHEY, CDR2 SMNVEV (reference sequence). The CDR3 spans 13 residues.

Details on this clone: Relative to the germline gene, one junction end is altered; a read error may explain this. This chain connects TRBV7-7 to TRBJ2-1; a weak D match, TRBD1 (6 bases). The CDR3 length is 16 residues. Germline V lookup: CDR1 SSHAT, CDR2 FNYEAQ (reference sequence). This chain's CDR3 is CASSPYQQGFYNEQFF. The CDR3 DNA reads as TGTGCTAGCAGCCCCTATCAACAGGGCTTCTACAATGAGCAGTTCTTC.

The V call is TRBV27, the J call TRBJ1-1; maybe TRBD1 (5 bases). Germline CDR1 MNHEY, CDR2 SMNVEV (reference sequence). V lost 4 bases and J 1 base, leaving 19 bases between the germline ends. The CDR3 has 17 amino acids. The chain's CDR3 is CASSSFNRQGWNTEAFF. The CDR3 nucleotides are TGTGCCAGCAGTTCATTTAACAGGCAAGGGTGGAACACTGAAGCTTTCTTT.

This chain links TRBV6-5 with TRBJ1-2; TRBD1 is a possible D gene (6 bases). Germline V gene data show CDR1 as MNHEY and CDR2 as SVGAGI. Trimming left V 6 bases short and J 4 bases short, with 9 bases between. The CDR3 is 12 residues long. The CDR3 DNA reads TGTGCCAGCAGCAGGGACACCTATGGCTACACCTTC. It is translated as CASSRDTYGYTF.

DNA for the CDR3: TGTGCCAGCAGCTCCCTGGCGGGCACCGAGCAGTACTTC. Its translation is CASSSLAGTEQYF. The chain is built from TRBV11-3 and TRBJ2-7, with D possibly TRBD2 on 5 matching bases. Germline V gene lookup returns CDR1 SGHNT and CDR2 YENEEA. V gave up 4 bases and J gave up 6 bases, with 13 bases separating them. The CDR3 sequence is 13 residues long.

This clone was detected once. The V and J genes are TRBV6-1 and TRBJ1-1; D not certain. The CDR3 loop spans 14 amino acids. Germline CDR1 is MNHNS and CDR2 is SASEGT. Trimming shortened V by 6 bases and J by 4 bases, and 15 bases separated the two germline ends. CDR3 coding DNA: TGTGCCAGCAGGGAAACTGGAGGAGGCACTGAAGCTTTCTTT. Residues: CASRETGGGTEAFF.

This clone was observed once. The chain joins TRBV19 to TRBJ2-7; 11 nucleotides line up with TRBD2. CDR1 and CDR2 (germline): LNHDA, SQIVND (reference sequence). CDR3 size: 13 residues. V lost 3 bases and J lost 10; bases outside the gene matches: 5. The CDR3 loop reads CASSIQLAGEQYF. For the CDR3, the DNA is TGTGCCAGTAGTATCCAACTAGCGGGAGAACAGTACTTC.

The V and J genes are TRBV2 and TRBJ2-7, with 9 bases that match TRBD1. V was pared by 2 bases and J by 7 bases, with 9 bases of the junction left unmatched. Per the germline V gene, CDR1 is SNHLY and CDR2 is FYNNEI. The CDR3 has 15 amino acids. CDR3 bases: TGTGCCAGCAGTGAAATTACAGGGGGCTTGGGTGAGCAGTACTTC. This encodes CASSEITGGLGEQYF.

The chain carries TRBV4-1 and TRBJ1-5; D is ambiguous. CDR3 size: 15 residues. Germline CDR1 is MGHRA and CDR2 is YSYEKL. V was pared by 1 base and J by 4 bases, with 11 bases between. The CDR3 DNA sequence: TGCGCCAGCAGCCAAGTCGACGGATCGAATCAGCCCCAGCATTTT. It codes for CASSQVDGSNQPQHF.

This chain uses TRBV18 with TRBJ2-7; D gene uncertain. There are 15 residues in the CDR3. V was pared by 2 bases and J by 3 bases, with 14 bases between. Germline V gene data show CDR1 as KGHSH and CDR2 as LQKENI. As DNA, the CDR3 is TGTGCCAGCTCACCATCAGGCGGATTTGGCTACGAGCAGTACTTC. This sequence encodes CASSPSGGFGYEQYF.

To note about this clone: At one end the junction does not follow the germline gene, possibly because of a read error. The chain recombines TRBV14 with TRBJ2-7; maybe TRBD1 (7 bases). CDR1 is SGHDN and CDR2 is FVKESK in the germline V gene. This CDR3 is built from 15 residues. Here the CDR3 reads CASSQDTRGRYEQYF. DNA for the CDR3: TGTGCCAGTAGCCAAGATACCAGGGGGAGGTACGAGCAGTACTTC.

The chain uses TRBV13 and TRBJ2-1; D unresolved. The length of the CDR3 is 13 residues. The germline V gene encodes CDR1 PRHDT and CDR2 FYEKMQ (reference sequence). The V gene lost 6 bases and the J gene lost 5 bases, with 11 bases spanning the gap. The CDR3 loop is CASSSRKDNEQFF. In nucleotides, the CDR3 is TGTGCCAGCAGTAGCCGGAAGGACAATGAGCAGTTCTTC.

The J gene is TRBJ1-1, the V gene TRBV7-9; the D is unclear. Germline CDR1 reads SEHNR; CDR2 reads FQNEAQ (reference sequence). The length of the CDR3 is 14 residues. V shed 3 bases and J shed 3 bases, with 11 bases lying between them. In DNA form, the CDR3 reads TGTGCCAGCAGCTTCACGGGCCTGCACACTGAAGCTTTCTTT. It is translated as CASSFTGLHTEAFF.

The CDR3 DNA follows: TGCGCCAGTCGACAGTTGAACACTGAAGCTTTCTTT. Its protein is CASRQLNTEAFF. The rearrangement joins TRBV5-1 to TRBJ1-1; weak D call: TRBD1 (5 bases). Germline CDR1 reads SGHRS; CDR2 reads YFSETQ. The CDR3 has 12 residues. V lost 8 bases, J lost 0 bases, and 8 bases lay in between. The variable domain in full, completed from reference TRBV5-1 and TRBJ1-1, reads KAGVTQTPRYLIKTRGQQVTLSCSPISGHRSVSWYQQTPGQGLQFLFEYFSETQRNKGNFPGRFSGRQFSNSRSEMNVSTLELGDSALYLCASRQLNTEAFFGQGTRLTVV.

This clone was observed a few times. An end of the junction does not agree with germline; a read error may underlie this. The rearrangement uses TRBV6-6 and TRBJ2-7; the D gene is possibly TRBD2 (6 bases). CDR3 size: 12 residues. Germline loops: CDR1 MNHNY, CDR2 SVGAGI (reference sequence). This chain's CDR3 is CASSFRDSEKYF. In nucleotides, the CDR3 is TGTGCCAGCAGCTTCCGGGACTCCGAGAAGTACTTC.

V is TRBV6-1 and J is TRBJ2-7; D perhaps matches TRBD2 (6 bases). There are 13 residues in the CDR3. V was clipped by 8 bases and J by 0 bases, with 11 bases between them. Per the germline V gene, CDR1 is MNHNS and CDR2 is SASEGT. The CDR3 spells CASWGSGSYEQYF. CDR3 nucleotide sequence: TGTGCCAGCTGGGGTAGCGGCTCCTACGAGCAGTACTTC.

The genes are TRBV11-3 and TRBJ2-5; D ambiguous. Germline V gene data show CDR1 as SGHNT and CDR2 as YENEEA. Trimming pared 1 base from V and 0 bases from J, leaving 9 bases between. The CDR3 is 15 residues long. DNA of the CDR3: TGTGCCAGCAGCTTAGGGTCCAACTACCAAGAGACCCAGTACTTC. It yields the protein CASSLGSNYQETQYF.

This clone was seen a handful of times. The chain carries TRBV9 and TRBJ2-2; D not certain. CDR1 and CDR2 (germline): SGDLS, YYNGEE. The V and J ends lost 0 bases and 2 bases respectively, with 8 bases between them. CDR3 length equals 15 residues. The CDR3 DNA reads as TGTGCCAGCAGCGTAGATCCGACCAACACCGGGGAGCTGTTTTTT. Translation: CASSVDPTNTGELFF.

V is TRBV7-9 and J is TRBJ1-1; D gene unclear. CDR1 is SEHNR and CDR2 is FQNEAQ in the germline V gene (reference sequence). V shed 5 bases and J shed 4 bases, with 14 bases lying between them. The CDR3 extends over 14 amino acids. DNA for the CDR3: TGTGCCAGCAGCCTCACGGACGGCCCCACTGAAGCTTTCTTT. It yields the protein CASSLTDGPTEAFF.

The V and J genes are TRBV11-2 and TRBJ2-1; D uncertain. The CDR3 totals 16 residues. The germline CDR1 and CDR2 sequences are SGHAT and FQNNGV. V lost 0 bases, J lost 0 bases, and 9 bases lay in between. The CDR3 reads CASSLDPVSSYNEQFF. CDR3 sequence (DNA): TGTGCCAGCAGCTTAGATCCGGTAAGCTCCTACAATGAGCAGTTCTTC.

The chain employs TRBV9 and TRBJ1-1; no clear D. The CDR3 sequence is 12 residues long. Germline lookup yields CDR1 SGDLS and CDR2 YYNGEE. V gave up 4 bases and J gave up 0 bases, with 4 bases separating them. CDR3 DNA: TGTGCCAGCAGCCCCTTGAACACTGAAGCTTTCTTT. This codes for CASSPLNTEAFF.

This clone has only a few counts. The rearrangement joins TRBV7-6 to TRBJ2-7, with TRBD1 matching 9 bases. V lost 1 base to trimming and J lost 4 bases; unmatched junction nucleotides: 2. The germline gives CDR1 SGHVS, CDR2 FNYEAQ. The CDR3 is made up of 14 amino acids. The CDR3 is CASSLGTGVYEQYF. The DNA for the CDR3 is TGTGCCAGCAGCTTAGGGACAGGGGTTTACGAGCAGTACTTC.

The V call is TRBV10-3, the J call TRBJ1-2; D call uncertain. The CDR3 has 13 amino acids. Between the trimmed V and J ends, which lost 0 bases and 4 bases, there was a span of 6 bases. Germline CDR1 and CDR2: ENHRY and SYGVKD. DNA of the CDR3: TGTGCCATCAGTGAGTCTGACCGCTATGGCTACACCTTC. Translation: CAISESDRYGYTF.

V is TRBV9 and J is TRBJ2-7; the D gene is possibly TRBD1 (5 bases). Trimming took 2 bases from V and 6 from J, leaving 12 bases between them. This CDR3 comprises 13 residues. Per germline, CDR1 SGDLS and CDR2 YYNGEE. CDR3 sequence reads: CASSVEWQGEQYF. CDR3 nucleotide sequence: TGTGCCAGCAGCGTTGAATGGCAGGGCGAGCAGTACTTC.